The 22 T cell receptor beta chains listed next were all sequenced from one sample in a study of T cell changes during pregnancy in multiple sclerosis. The table came from immunoSEQ multiplex PCR; TCRdb's copy has only in-frame clones and leaves some out. Among 20,000 or so clones listed, 87% were seen once. This material consisted of CD8+ T cells from peripheral blood mononuclear cells, taken in the third trimester of pregnancy. The receptors shown here come from a female donor in good health, enrolled as a control in a pregnancy study.

The chain has TRBV29-1 and TRBJ1-1, with TRBD1 identical over 12 bases. CDR3 length equals 15 residues. Trimming at V came to 3 bases and at J to 5 bases, leaving 7 bases not matched to a gene. Germline-derived CDR1 and CDR2 are SQVTM and ANQGSEA. The CDR3 DNA is TGCAGCGTTGACCGGGGACAGGGGGCGGGAACTGAAGCTTTCTTT. It codes for CSVDRGQGAGTEAFF.

The CDR3 here is CASSPNSGELFF. CDR3 nucleotides: TGTGCCAGCAGCCCAAACTCCGGGGAGCTGTTTTTT. The chain has TRBV6-5 and TRBJ2-2; D is uncertain. V was clipped by 6 bases and J by 6 bases, with 8 bases between them. Per germline, CDR1 MNHEY and CDR2 SVGAGI. The CDR3 has 12 amino acids.

This clone was observed once. Different DNA sequences within this sample yield the same CDR3. The J gene is TRBJ2-2, the V gene TRBV7-9; D is unresolved. Germline V gives CDR1 SEHNR, CDR2 FQNEAQ (reference sequence). V was clipped by 5 bases and J by 3 bases, with 4 bases between them. This CDR3 region has 12 residues. CDR3 nucleotide sequence: TGTGCCAGCAGCCCTGACACCGGGGAGCTGTTTTTT. Protein sequence: CASSPDTGELFF.

The chain recombines TRBV19 with TRBJ2-3, with 11 bases matching TRBD2. The germline V gene has CDR1 LNHDA and CDR2 SQIVND (reference sequence). Trimming removed 5 bases from V and 6 bases from J; junction bases left unmatched: 10. The CDR3 totals 16 residues. The CDR3 DNA follows: TGTGCCAGTAGTCCGCCGACTAGCGGGGACGGGGATACGCAGTATTTT. This translates into CASSPPTSGDGDTQYF.

The rearrangement uses TRBV7-9 and TRBJ1-1, with 10 positions matching TRBD1. J gave up 8 bases and V 6 bases, and 9 bases lay outside the gene matches. CDR1 and CDR2 from the germline V gene are SEHNR and FQNEAQ (reference sequence). This CDR3 has 14 amino acids. The CDR3 region is CASSSTGDRGEAFF. The CDR3 DNA sequence: TGTGCCAGCAGTTCCACAGGGGACAGGGGAGAAGCTTTCTTT. Together with reference TRBV7-9 and TRBJ1-1, the CDR3 gives the full variable domain: DTGVSQNPRHKITKRGQNVTFRCDPISEHNRLYWYRQTLGQGPEFLTYFQNEAQLEKSRLLSDRFSAERPKGSFSTLEIQRTEQGDSAMYLCASSSTGDRGEAFFGQGTRLTVV.

The genes are TRBV28 and TRBJ1-5; D may be TRBD1 (5 bases). Per the germline V gene, CDR1 is MDHEN and CDR2 is SYDVKM. Trimming cost V 7 bases and J 2 bases, with 12 bases left between them. The CDR3 loop spans 14 amino acids. In DNA form, the CDR3 reads TGTGCCAGCACGATGGACATCGGCAATCAGCCCCAGCATTTT. Translating gives CASTMDIGNQPQHF.

This sequence joins TRBV7-8 and TRBJ2-3, with 7 bases matching TRBD2. V shed 2 bases, J shed 5 bases, and the junction held 4 bases outside the gene matches. Germline-derived CDR1 and CDR2 are SGHVS and FQNEAQ. The length of the CDR3 is 14 residues. The CDR3 DNA sequence: TGTGCCAGCAGCTTATTTGCGGGAGTAGATACGCAGTATTTT. Amino acid sequence: CASSLFAGVDTQYF.

The chain links TRBV18 to TRBJ2-5, with TRBD2 matching over 9 bases. CDR3 length: 16 amino acids. CDR1 is KGHSH, CDR2 LQKENI, per germline. V dropped 3 bases and J dropped 5; count of bases not matched to a gene: 10. CDR3 residues: CASSPETSGPGETQYF. The CDR3 nucleotides are TGTGCCAGCTCACCCGAGACTAGCGGACCGGGGGAGACCCAGTACTTC.

V is TRBV6-4 and J is TRBJ2-1; possibly TRBD1 for D (6 bases). CDR1 and CDR2 from the germline V gene are MRHNA and SNTAGT. This CDR3 spans 14 amino acids. V was clipped by 10 bases and J by 4 bases, with 17 bases between them. In nucleotides, the CDR3 is TGTGCCACCTCGCCGGGACACATTTACAATGAGCAGTTCTTC. This translates into CATSPGHIYNEQFF.

The chain uses TRBV18 and TRBJ2-2; 9 positions agree with TRBD1. The CDR3 is 15 amino acids. Germline values: CDR1 KGHSH, CDR2 LQKENI. With V trimmed by 10 bases and J by 6 bases, 12 bases remained unmatched. For the CDR3, the DNA is TGTGCCACCCACGTCGGGACAGGGTCCCCCGGGGAGCTGTTTTTT. It translates to CATHVGTGSPGELFF.

The chain combines TRBV19 with TRBJ2-1, with 8 nucleotides matching TRBD2. J lost 8 bases, V lost 1 base, and 7 bases had no gene match. The V gene's germline CDR1 is LNHDA and CDR2 SQIVND (reference sequence). The CDR3 spans 15 residues. CDR3 sequence (DNA): TGTGCCAGTAGTATAGGAGCGGGAGTTCTGGATGAGCAGTTCTTC. Residues: CASSIGAGVLDEQFF. Full variable domain (remainder filled in from reference TRBV19 and TRBJ2-1): DGGITQSPKYLFRKEGQNVTLSCEQNLNHDAMYWYRQDPGQGLRLIYYSQIVNDFQKGDIAEGYSVSREKKESFPLTVTSAQKNPTAFYLCASSIGAGVLDEQFFGPGTRLTVL.

V usage is TRBV6-5 and J usage is TRBJ2-2; 8 bases are a match to TRBD2. CDR3 length equals 14 residues. The germline V gene encodes CDR1 MNHEY and CDR2 SVGAGI. After removal of 7 bases from V and 4 bases from J, the junction contained 5 bases not matched to a gene. CDR3 nucleotide sequence: TGTGCCAGCACAGCGGGAGCCATCACCGGGGAGCTGTTTTTT. Translation gives CASTAGAITGELFF.

The V and J genes are TRBV15 and TRBJ1-2; the match to TRBD1 covers 9 bases. This CDR3 contains 15 residues. The V segment lost 2 bases and the J segment 6 bases; nucleotides outside the gene matches: 7. Germline V CDR1 and CDR2: LNHNV, YYDKDF (reference sequence). CDR3 region: CATSRTATGGDGYTF. The CDR3 bases are TGTGCCACCAGCAGAACTGCTACAGGGGGCGATGGCTACACCTTC.

V and J are TRBV29-1 and TRBJ2-5; TRBD1 might be the D (5 bases). CDR3 length equals 12 residues. V shed 5 bases and J shed 3 bases, with 10 bases lying between them. The germline V gene has CDR1 SQVTM and CDR2 ANQGSEA. In DNA form, the CDR3 reads TGCAGCGTTCAGGGAATGGAAGAGACCCAGTACTTC. Translation gives CSVQGMEETQYF. The variable domain in full, with the rest retrieved from reference TRBV29-1 and TRBJ2-5, is SAVISQKPSRDICQRGTSLTIQCQVDSQVTMMFWYRQQPGQSLTLIATANQGSEATYESGFVIDKFPISRPNLTFSTLTVSNMSPEDSSIYLCSVQGMEETQYFGPGTRLLVL.

This chain links TRBV9 with TRBJ2-6, with D possibly matching TRBD1 (5 bases). The CDR3 extends over 17 amino acids. CDR1 is SGDLS and CDR2 is YYNGEE in the germline V gene. V dropped 2 bases and J dropped 1 base, with 13 bases sitting between them. The CDR3 loop reads CASSVVGPPSGANVLTF. CDR3 nucleotide sequence: TGTGCCAGCAGCGTTGTGGGGCCCCCATCTGGGGCCAACGTCCTGACTTTC.

V usage is TRBV27 and J usage is TRBJ1-6; D is ambiguous. Germline lookup yields CDR1 MNHEY and CDR2 SMNVEV (reference sequence). This CDR3 contains 15 residues. V was clipped by 6 bases and J by 2 bases, with 11 bases between them. The CDR3: CASSWEDPYNSPLHF. The CDR3, as DNA: TGTGCCAGCAGCTGGGAGGATCCCTATAATTCACCCCTCCACTTT.

The table lists this clone with a few counts. V and J are TRBV7-9 and TRBJ1-1; D might be TRBD1 (6 bases). Germline assignment: CDR1 SEHNR and CDR2 FQNEAQ (reference sequence). V was pared by 4 bases and J by 8 bases, with 11 bases between. The CDR3 length is 12 residues. CDR3 sequence reads: CASSSNRVEAFF. The CDR3 nucleotides are TGTGCCAGCAGCTCGAACAGGGTGGAAGCTTTCTTT.

V is TRBV29-1 and J is TRBJ2-3; possibly TRBD2 for D (6 bases). The CDR3 has 12 amino acids. Germline CDR1 is SQVTM and CDR2 is ANQGSEA. Trimming left V 3 bases short and J 8 bases short, with 12 bases between. The CDR3 here is CSVDGPGGTQYF. The CDR3 DNA reads as TGCAGCGTTGACGGCCCCGGGGGTACGCAGTATTTT.

The genes are TRBV11-2 and TRBJ2-3, with 7 bases matching TRBD2. The CDR3 loop spans 13 amino acids. Germline V lookup: CDR1 SGHAT, CDR2 FQNNGV. After removal of 1 base from V and 10 bases from J, the junction contained 5 bases not matched to a gene. The CDR3 nucleotides read TGTGCCAGCAGCTTAGGGGCGGGAGTCTCGCAGTATTTT. Translating gives CASSLGAGVSQYF.

With regard to this clone: Given a much more abundant clone one base away, this may be a read error. The sample carries other DNA sequences with the same CDR3. The chain combines TRBV4-2 with TRBJ2-3; 11 nucleotides align to TRBD2. Germline CDR1 reads LGHNA; CDR2 reads YNFKEQ. The CDR3 runs to 16 residues. The CDR3, as DNA: TGTGCCAGCAGCCAAGATCTAGCGGGAGGCACAGATACACAGTATTTT. This encodes CASSQDLAGGTDTQYF.

Here the CDR3 DNA reads TGTGCCAGCAGCGCTATACGACAGGGCCGGAACACTGAAGCTTTCTTT. Translation gives CASSAIRQGRNTEAFF. This chain links TRBV21-1 with TRBJ1-1; TRBD1, the table's D call, lacks a check against the DNA. TRBV21-1 is a listed pseudogene. This CDR3 is built from 16 residues.

This chain links TRBV6-1 with TRBJ2-1; 7 bases fit TRBD2. The germline V gene has CDR1 MNHNS and CDR2 SASEGT. The CDR3 runs 16 residues. Losses at the gene ends were 2 bases for V and 3 bases for J; bases not matched to a gene: 7. The CDR3 protein is CASSESLADLYNEQFF. DNA of the CDR3: TGTGCCAGCAGTGAAAGTCTAGCGGATCTCTACAATGAGCAGTTCTTC.